This T cell receptor beta chain appears in the sequencing data of a study of blood T cell repertoires in COVID-19. TCRdb keeps only in-frame clones here, not all; method: immunoSEQ multiplex PCR. This table has approximately 350,000 clones, about 90% appearing once. The receptor was derived from a woman aged 25 to 39 with COVID-19, enrolled during active disease. Sequencing input: peripheral blood.

This chain's CDR3 is CASQLRSGRTDTQYF. CDR3 bases: TGTGCCAGTCAGCTGAGGAGCGGGAGGACAGATACGCAGTATTTT. The rearrangement links TRBV19 to TRBJ2-3; 9 nucleotides line up with TRBD2. With 8 bases clipped from V and 3 bases from J, the junction kept 9 bases outside the gene matches. CDR1 is LNHDA, CDR2 SQIVND, per germline (reference sequence). The CDR3 length is 15 residues.